This T cell receptor beta chain was captured by sequencing in a study of cytomegalovirus exposure and HLA in healthy donors. This PCR relied on a set of 60 Vbeta primers and 13 Jbeta primers. TCRdb's copy holds only in-frame clones and misses some; the assay was immunoSEQ multiplex PCR. The sample holds some 190,000 clones, about 83% seen once. Trimming removed 8 bases from V and 2 bases from J; junction bases left unmatched: 6. The germline V gene has CDR1 MDHEN and CDR2 SYDVKM. The CDR3 sequence is 13 residues long. The chain uses TRBV28 and TRBJ2-7, with TRBD1 matching 7 bases. The specimen was PBMCs. This receptor was taken from a female donor in good health and CMV-seronegative. The CDR3 region is CASSKGAPYEQYF. The CDR3 DNA reads TGTGCCAGCTCCAAGGGGGCACCCTACGAGCAGTACTTC.